This paragraph covers one T cell receptor (beta chain) sequence. The antigen is unknown. The junction departs from germline at one end; a sequencing error may be responsible. These data originate in a study of tumor-infiltrating lymphocytes in primary liver carcinoma. Study results and caveats: Tumor top-250-clone fractions significantly exceeded those of blood (p = 0.039). Compared with tumor region pairs, tumor-adjacent and tumor-blood pairs overlapped less.

A primer in the constant region served to generate TCR beta cDNA from 450 to 600 ng of total RNA. ARM-PCR, slightly modified, supplied the TCR beta libraries through three nested multiplex PCR rounds. MiXCR, run by TCRdb on the multiplex PCR reads, gives a single entry per CDR3 protein. The sample lists hundreds of thousands of distinct CDR3 sequences, 65% seen once, with more than 8.5% in the top ten. Germline DNA was extracted too, while blood RNA derived from unsorted whole blood. The specimen sequenced was peripheral blood. This clonotype was obtained from a man aged 40-55 years with primary liver carcinoma and hepatitis B virus infection.

CDR3 bases: TGTGCCAGCAGTGAAAGGATATCCTATGGTTACACCTTC. It translates to CASSERISYGYTF. This chain joins TRBV6-1 and TRBJ1-2; D ambiguous. The CDR3 is made up of 13 amino acids. The germline V gene has CDR1 MNHNS and CDR2 SASEGT.